These 2 T cell receptor beta chains were sequenced from one sample in a study of cytomegalovirus exposure and HLA in healthy donors. The protocol was immunoSEQ multiplex PCR, while the TCRdb copy is restricted to in-frame clones and leaves out a portion. The table includes 90,000 to 100,000 clones, around 85% detected once. Source material: PBMCs. All receptors derive from a woman aged 25 to 39 in good health and CMV-seronegative.

This sequence joins TRBV19 and TRBJ2-7, with 7 bases fitting TRBD1. J was trimmed by 0 bases and V by 8 bases; bases with no gene match: 10. Germline CDR1 LNHDA, CDR2 SQIVND (reference sequence). This CDR3 is built from 15 residues. CDR3: CASSSPTGTSYEQYF. The CDR3, as DNA: TGTGCCAGTTCCTCACCGACAGGGACCTCCTACGAGCAGTACTTC.

This clone was seen only once. The chain carries TRBV18 and TRBJ1-2; maybe TRBD1 (6 bases). Trimming removed 2 bases at V and 8 bases at J, with 15 bases between. The CDR3 sequence is 14 residues long. CDR1 and CDR2 (germline): KGHSH, LQKENI. CDR3 sequence (DNA): TGTGCCAGCTCACCAGGGGGCAGGAGAGGAGGCTACACCTTC. This codes for CASSPGGRRGGYTF.